Below, 27 T cell receptor beta chains from the same sample are listed, as sequenced in a study of blood T cells in healthy people across ages. A second PCR of roughly 7 to 11 cycles used a sample-barcoded 5' primer and a J-beta primer mix. TCRdb re-called the 5' RACE reads with MiXCR, one entry per CDR3 protein. Of 1,500,000 or so distinct CDR3 sequences in the sample, approximately 60% were seen once. The sequenced material came from blood. These TCRs come from a man between 18 and 29 years old in good health.

This sequence joins TRBV29-1 and TRBJ2-1; TRBD2 matches at 7 bases. The CDR3 is 17 amino acids. The V gene end was trimmed by 4 bases and the J gene end by 5 bases; junction bases not matched to a gene: 17. CDR1 is SQVTM, CDR2 ANQGSEA, per germline. CDR3 residues: CSVVPREGRGAHNEQFF. The CDR3 DNA follows: TGCAGCGTTGTCCCCAGGGAGGGGAGGGGTGCCCACAATGAGCAGTTCTTC.

This chain joins TRBV28 and TRBJ1-5; 8 bases match TRBD1. The CDR3 extends over 16 amino acids. The V segment lost 3 bases and the J segment 0 bases; nucleotides outside the gene matches: 4. CDR1 and CDR2 from the germline V gene are MDHEN and SYDVKM. CDR3 bases: TGTGCCAGCAGTTTCGACAGGGGATATAGCAATCAGCCCCAGCATTTT. Translation: CASSFDRGYSNQPQHF.

The chain is built from TRBV10-3 and TRBJ1-4; D possibly corresponds to TRBD1 (6 bases). The CDR3 sequence is 13 residues long. The V gene lost 11 bases and the J gene lost 7 bases, with 17 bases spanning the gap. The germline CDR1 and CDR2 sequences are ENHRY and SYGVKD. In nucleotides, the CDR3 is TGTGCCCCCGGAGGGGGTTCGGGTGAAAAACTGTTTTTT. This sequence encodes CAPGGGSGEKLFF.

The chain joins TRBV20-1 to TRBJ2-4; TRBD1 might be the D (5 bases). The J call could be wrong; TRBJ2-7 is a better fit for the DNA end. CDR1 is DFQATT and CDR2 is SNEGSKA in the germline V gene (reference sequence). This CDR3 is 16 amino acids long. CDR3 DNA: TGCAGTGCTAGAGATCTAGACCGAAGGGGCATCGACGAGCAGTACTTC. Its protein product is CSARDLDRRGIDEQYF.

The J gene is TRBJ1-5, the V gene TRBV12-3 or TRBV12-4; D may be TRBD1 (5 bases). CDR3 size: 16 residues. Trimming stripped 3 bases from V and 0 bases from J, with 12 bases between. The CDR3 coding sequence is TGTGCCAGCAGTTTTTTGGGGGATTATAGCAATCAGCCCCAGCATTTT. This gives the protein CASSFLGDYSNQPQHF.

The chain links TRBV25-1 to TRBJ2-3, with D unclear. This CDR3 is built from 13 residues. From germline, CDR1 is MGHDK and CDR2 SYGVNS. Between the trimmed V and J ends, which lost 2 bases and 3 bases, there was a span of 6 bases. CDR3 loop: CASSERVTDTQYF. The DNA of the CDR3 is TGTGCCAGCAGTGAAAGGGTTACAGATACGCAGTATTTT.

The chain joins TRBV7-8 to TRBJ2-3; D is possibly TRBD1 (5 bases). The CDR3 runs 14 residues. V dropped 3 bases and J dropped 2 bases, with 9 bases sitting between them. Germline V CDR1 and CDR2: SGHVS, FQNEAQ. CDR3 loop: CASSFLRVTDTQYF. CDR3 sequence (DNA): TGTGCCAGCAGCTTCCTCAGGGTCACAGATACGCAGTATTTT.

This clonotype was counted a few times. The chain combines TRBV7-2 with TRBJ2-5, with TRBD2 matching 11 bases. The CDR3 has 17 residues. V gave up 0 bases and J gave up 5 bases; unmatched junction bases: 8. Germline V CDR1 and CDR2: SGHTA, FQGNSA. In DNA form, the CDR3 reads TGTGCCAGCAGCTTAGCGCGAACTAGCGGGAGAGGGGAGACCCAGTACTTC. Translation gives CASSLARTSGRGETQYF.

This clonotype has a handful of counts. The rearrangement joins TRBV7-2 to TRBJ2-7; D perhaps matches TRBD1 (5 bases). Germline values: CDR1 SGHTA, CDR2 FQGNSA. The V end was cut by 5 bases, the J end by 3 bases, with 11 bases between. This CDR3 has 13 amino acids. The CDR3 loop is CASSRQTNYEQYF. As DNA, the CDR3 is TGTGCCAGCAGCCGACAGACGAACTACGAGCAGTACTTC.

The chain's CDR3 is CATRQSRNTEAFF. DNA of the CDR3: TGTGCCACCAGGCAGAGTCGAAACACTGAAGCTTTCTTT. The chain links TRBV15 to TRBJ1-1; D remains unclear. Trimming left V 6 bases short and J 2 bases short, with 10 bases between. Per the germline V gene, CDR1 is LNHNV and CDR2 is YYDKDF (reference sequence). The CDR3 spans 13 residues.

The chain uses TRBV12-3 or TRBV12-4 and TRBJ1-5; D gene unclear. V shed 2 bases and J shed 0 bases, with 8 bases lying between them. The CDR3 contains 15 residues. The CDR3 DNA reads as TGTGCCAGCAGTTTAAGCCCCGATAGCAATCAGCCCCAGCATTTT. It yields the protein CASSLSPDSNQPQHF.

The rearrangement uses TRBV4-3 and TRBJ2-7, with 7 bases aligning to TRBD2. Per germline, CDR1 LGHNA and CDR2 YSLEER. The CDR3 is 14 amino acids. The junction had 6 bases not matched to a gene; V was cut back by 4 bases and J by 3 bases. The CDR3 DNA follows: TGCGCCAGCAGCCCGGGACTAACAATCTACGAGCAGTACTTC. Residues: CASSPGLTIYEQYF.

The chain has TRBV7-9 and TRBJ2-5, with 9 bases lining up with TRBD1. The end of the DNA is better explained by TRBJ2-7, so the J call may be wrong. From germline, CDR1 is SEHNR and CDR2 FQNEAQ (reference sequence). CDR3 length: 18 residues. CDR3 DNA: TGTGCCAGCAGCAGCTCCAACGTCGGACAGGGGCGTTCCTACGAGCAGTACTTC. Its translation is CASSSSNVGQGRSYEQYF.

A remark on this clonotype: This CDR3 is missing its conserved last phenylalanine or tryptophan, likely due to a read error. The chain carries TRBV2 and TRBJ2-6; D is unclear. Trimming took 8 bases from V and 0 from J, leaving 5 bases between them. The CDR3 length is 13 residues. The germline CDR1 and CDR2 sequences are SNHLY and FYNNEI. The chain's CDR3 is CASGVSGANVLTL. CDR3 nucleotide sequence: TGTGCCAGCGGTGTCTCTGGGGCCAACGTCCTGACTTTA.

Notes on this clonotype: Relative to the germline gene, one junction end is altered; a read error may explain this. V and J are TRBV5-1 and TRBJ2-3, with 11 bases fitting TRBD1. This CDR3 region has 14 residues. From germline, CDR1 is SGHRS and CDR2 YFSETQ. Here the CDR3 reads CASSPGQGVDMQYF. CDR3 nucleotide sequence: TGCGCCAGCAGCCCGGGACAGGGGGTAGATATGCAGTATTTT.

V usage is TRBV6-5 and J usage is TRBJ2-7, with 10 bases identical to TRBD1. Per germline, CDR1 MNHEY and CDR2 SVGAGI. The CDR3 runs to 14 residues. The J segment lost 3 bases and the V segment lost 5 bases, leaving 4 bases of the junction unmatched. The CDR3 region has the DNA TGTGCCAGCAGTACAGGACAGGGGGTCTACGAGCAGTACTTC. Translation gives CASSTGQGVYEQYF.

The genes are TRBV29-1 and TRBJ2-3; TRBD2 agrees at 7 bases. The germline V gene encodes CDR1 SQVTM and CDR2 ANQGSEA. The J segment lost 1 base and the V segment lost 8 bases, leaving 15 bases of the junction unmatched. CDR3 length: 16 amino acids. The CDR3, as DNA: TGCAGCTTCACGGGCGGGAGATGGGGAGGCACAGATACGCAGTATTTT. It yields the protein CSFTGGRWGGTDTQYF.

The J gene is TRBJ2-1, the V gene TRBV5-1; the D gene is possibly TRBD2 (5 bases). CDR3 length equals 14 residues. Trimming took 2 bases from V and 4 from J, leaving 10 bases between them. CDR1 is SGHRS and CDR2 is YFSETQ in the germline V gene. DNA for the CDR3: TGCGCCAGCAGCTTAGATAGCGTTTACAATGAGCAGTTCTTC. Its protein product is CASSLDSVYNEQFF. The complete variable domain, with remaining parts taken from reference TRBV5-1 and TRBJ2-1, reads KAGVTQTPRYLIKTRGQQVTLSCSPISGHRSVSWYQQTPGQGLQFLFEYFSETQRNKGNFPGRFSGRQFSNSRSEMNVSTLELGDSALYLCASSLDSVYNEQFFGPGTRLTVL.

The chain joins TRBV24-1 to TRBJ2-3; the D gene could be TRBD1 or TRBD2 (5 bases each). Germline loops: CDR1 KGHDR, CDR2 SFDVKD. With 6 bases removed from V and 7 bases from J, the gap between germline ends came to 16 bases. The CDR3 contains 14 residues. The CDR3 spells CATSTREPFYTQYF. The DNA for the CDR3 is TGTGCCACCAGTACCAGGGAGCCCTTTTATACGCAGTATTTT.

V and J are TRBV6-2 or TRBV6-3 and TRBJ2-7; D may match TRBD1 or TRBD2 (5 bases each). This CDR3 region has 15 residues. Looked up from germline, CDR1 is MNHEY and CDR2 is SVGEGT. V was shortened by 4 bases and J by 2 bases, with 15 bases between the two germline ends. The CDR3 spells CASSWGPAVPYEQYF. The CDR3 DNA reads as TGTGCCAGCAGTTGGGGCCCAGCGGTCCCCTACGAGCAGTACTTC.

In this sample, this clonotype turned up a few times. V and J are TRBV20-1 and TRBJ2-3; 8 positions agree with TRBD2. The CDR3 contains 15 residues. The germline CDR1 and CDR2 sequences are DFQATT and SNEGSKA (reference sequence). Germline trimming cut 3 bases from V and 3 bases from J; bases unmatched to any gene: 8. CDR3 DNA sequence: TGCAGTGCTAGGATTAGCGGGGCGGCGACAGATACGCAGTATTTT. As protein: CSARISGAATDTQYF.

The gene calls are TRBV29-1 and TRBJ2-7; a possible D gene is TRBD2 (6 bases). This CDR3 has 13 amino acids. The germline CDR1 and CDR2 sequences are SQVTM and ANQGSEA. V was trimmed by 4 bases and J by 0 bases, leaving 10 bases between them. The CDR3 sequence is CSVASVYSYEQYF. As DNA, the CDR3 is TGCAGCGTTGCTAGCGTGTACTCCTACGAGCAGTACTTC.

The chain has TRBV3-1 and TRBJ2-6; 7 bases fit TRBD2. The CDR3 has 19 residues. Germline trimming cut 2 bases from V and 0 bases from J; bases unmatched to any gene: 10. The germline V gene encodes CDR1 LGHDT and CDR2 YNNKEL (reference sequence). The CDR3, as DNA: TGTGCCAGCAGCCAATTAGCGGGCAACCCCCGCTCTGGGGCCAACGTCCTGACTTTC. It yields the protein CASSQLAGNPRSGANVLTF.

A few counts support this clonotype. The chain recombines TRBV3-1 with TRBJ2-1; unclear D gene. This CDR3 region has 15 residues. Germline assignment: CDR1 LGHDT and CDR2 YNNKEL (reference sequence). The ends were cut back, 6 bases at V and 5 bases at J, with 17 bases in the middle. CDR3 in amino acids: CASSPRHIKHNEQFF. The CDR3 region has the DNA TGTGCCAGCAGTCCACGCCATATTAAACACAATGAGCAGTTCTTC.

Details on this clonotype: Mismatch with germline at one junction end may stem from a read error. V is TRBV10-3 and J is TRBJ1-1; D unresolved. The germline CDR1 and CDR2 sequences are ENHRY and SYGVKD. The CDR3 covers 13 residues. The CDR3 spells CAISDSLNTETFF. The CDR3 DNA sequence: TGTGCCATCAGTGACAGCCTGAACACTGAAACTTTCTTT.

With respect to this clonotype: A junction end diverges from the germline sequence, so it may reflect a read error. The chain is built from TRBV4-3 and TRBJ1-6; D unresolved. The CDR3 contains 16 residues. In germline, CDR1 is LGHNA, CDR2 YSLEER. CDR3 bases: TGCGCCAGCAACCAAATGGGTGGCAGTAAGGTTTCACCCCTCCACTTT. Translated: CASNQMGGSKVSPLHF.

This clonotype was seen more than once but under ten times. The CDR3 nucleotides are TGTGCCACCAGCAGAGACCCCTTAACCCCACCTAACTATGGCTACACCTTC. It translates to CATSRDPLTPPNYGYTF. The chain combines TRBV15 with TRBJ1-2; no clear D. The CDR3 contains 17 residues. The germline gives CDR1 LNHNV, CDR2 YYDKDF (reference sequence). V dropped 0 bases and J dropped 0 bases, with 14 bases sitting between them.